This TCR beta chain comes out of a study of human T cells and chemical hapten exposure. Study-wide points: The count of PT1 expanded TCRs correlated positively with patch test score. No shift was seen in TCRs above 1 in 1000 frequency with DPC sensitization.

The library tagged individual cDNA molecules with unique molecular identifiers. From the RACE reads, TCRdb called clonotypes with MiXCR, one entry per CDR3 protein. This sample has a few hundred thousand distinct CDR3 sequences, with nearly 6.5% found just once. Time point described: patch test 2, 6 weeks after DPC sensitization. Sample treatment: therapeutic diphenylcyclopropenone sensitization with weekly scalp DPC. Extraction yielded total RNA from whole blood (unfractionated). This clonotype was found a few times. The antigen is not known. V shed 3 bases, J shed 15 bases, and the junction held 2 bases outside the gene matches. The CDR3 consists of 11 residues.

The specimen comprised whole blood, sampled in connection with sensitization to the hapten diphenylcyclopropenone (DPC). V usage is TRBV12-3 or TRBV12-4 and J usage is TRBJ2-1, with TRBD1 identical over 10 bases. This TCR derives from a woman between 18 and 30 years old with alopecia areata. Some clones in this sample may be carry-over from other donors' samples. CDR3 in amino acids: CASSLGQGWFF. Written as DNA, the CDR3 is TGTGCCAGCAGTTTGGGACAGGGGTGGTTCTTC.